The sequence of this T cell receptor beta chain was determined in a study of low-dose radiotherapy and immunotherapy resistance in tumors. Background on the study: Fractions of 1 Gy went to Cohort 2 every two weeks, for 13 Gy over 26 weeks. Intravenous cyclophosphamide 200 mg/m2 was given every two weeks, one day before radiation and immunotherapy. For four cycles from cycle 1 day 1, patients took 300 mg oral aspirin daily.

cDNA synthesis used a TRAV/TRBV-specific primer set for both chains. It was with a constant-region primer and a V-primer adapter that TCRs were amplified over around 19 PCR cycles. TCRdb called the reads again in MiXCR, with one record for every CDR3 protein. The sample records under 20,000 distinct CDR3 sequences, approximately 79% being singletons. The CDR3 is 14 amino acids. V lost 5 bases, J lost 1 base, and 11 bases lay in between. The rearrangement links TRBV12-3 or TRBV12-4 to TRBJ1-1; D ambiguous. The clonotype was recovered from a human donor with advanced metastatic prostate, ovarian, gallbladder or colorectal cancer (not recorded which). This table probably holds off-target reads from a library built for another chain. As DNA, the CDR3 is TGTGCCAGCAGTACCGAGTGGCAGAACACTGAAGCTTTCTTT. Amino acid sequence: CASSTEWQNTEAFF.